Presented here are 31 T cell receptor beta chains from one specimen sequenced in a study of T cell responses to AZD1222 COVID-19 vaccine (dated by TCRdb to 2020 to 2022). What this sample's time point label stands for: baseline before first vaccination. Receptors were amplified or captured by the immunoSEQ multiplex PCR assay. Here the immuneACCESS table is served through TCRdb, limited to in-frame sequences with V and J called. Missing clones are a known gap in these copies; in checked studies unresolved V genes cover under half, and the rest lacks a known reason. In this sample the table shows fewer than 200,000 clones, approximately 92% of which occur a single time. The biggest ten clones account for about 2.8% of the sample. This material consisted of peripheral blood, taken on day 0 of AZD1222 vaccination. Source of these receptors: an adult in good health.

This clone was picked up a small number of times. The CDR3 is CASSLNGVFNNEQFF. The CDR3 DNA follows: TGCGCCAGCAGCTTGAACGGGGTTTTTAACAATGAGCAGTTCTTC. V gene TRBV5-1 combines with J gene TRBJ2-1; tentative D call: TRBD2 (5 bases). Germline V gene data show CDR1 as SGHRS and CDR2 as YFSETQ. The CDR3 contains 15 residues. V was clipped by 1 base and J by 5 bases, with 13 bases between them.

The rearrangement joins TRBV3-1 (or the pseudogene TRBV3-2) to TRBJ1-1; tentative D call: TRBD1 (5 bases). The CDR3 sequence is 15 residues long. In germline, CDR1 is LGHDT, CDR2 YNNKEL (reference sequence). V lost 0 bases and J lost 2, with 10 bases in between. The CDR3 DNA is TGTGCCAGCAGCCAAGATCCAGGGCTAAACACTGAAGCTTTCTTT. This codes for CASSQDPGLNTEAFF.

J is TRBJ1-4 and V is TRBV5-6; D not resolved. There are 16 residues in the CDR3. Trimming pared 0 bases from V and 0 bases from J, leaving 9 bases between. Germline CDR1 is SGHDT and CDR2 is YYEEEE. The CDR3 DNA sequence: TGTGCCAGCAGCTTGGCGGGCCTGACAACTAATGAAAAACTGTTTTTT. As protein: CASSLAGLTTNEKLFF.

This chain links TRBV18 with TRBJ1-1; 10 bases map to TRBD1. This CDR3 region has 15 residues. With V trimmed by 3 bases and J by 3 bases, 4 bases remained unmatched. The germline V gene encodes CDR1 KGHSH and CDR2 LQKENI. Written as DNA, the CDR3 is TGTGCCAGCTCACCCGGGACAGGGGTCGACACTGAAGCTTTCTTT. Protein sequence: CASSPGTGVDTEAFF.

The rearrangement uses TRBV13 and TRBJ2-1; 8 bases fit TRBD2. V gave up 5 bases and J gave up 4 bases; unmatched junction bases: 10. The CDR3 sequence is 16 residues long. Germline lookup yields CDR1 PRHDT and CDR2 FYEKMQ (reference sequence). The DNA of the CDR3 is TGTGCCAGCAGCGACCTCGGGGCGGGGGGATACAATGAGCAGTTCTTC. Translated, it gives CASSDLGAGGYNEQFF.

The chain is built from TRBV7-8 and TRBJ1-1, with a possible D match to TRBD1 (6 bases). The CDR3 sequence is 14 residues long. With 1 base removed from V and 10 bases from J, the gap between germline ends came to 16 bases. Per the germline V gene, CDR1 is SGHVS and CDR2 is FQNEAQ. The CDR3 sequence: CASSLGVGGLVAFF. CDR3 bases: TGTGCCAGCAGCTTAGGTGTAGGGGGACTTGTAGCTTTCTTT.

This chain joins TRBV7-6 and TRBJ1-1; possible D gene TRBD1, 5 bases. Germline loops: CDR1 SGHVS, CDR2 FNYEAQ. V shed 1 base and J shed 4 bases, with 16 bases lying between them. The CDR3 length is 16 residues. The CDR3 loop is CASSLDLLGTSTEAFF. Here the CDR3 DNA reads TGTGCCAGCAGCTTAGACTTATTGGGGACGAGCACTGAAGCTTTCTTT.

The chain links TRBV3-1 (or the pseudogene TRBV3-2) to TRBJ2-5; tentative D call: TRBD2 (5 bases). Germline CDR1 is LGHDT and CDR2 is YNNKEL (reference sequence). V was cut by 3 bases and J by 3 bases, with 11 bases left in between. CDR3 length equals 14 residues. In DNA form, the CDR3 reads TGTGCCAGCAGCCAGGGAGTATTAGAAGAGACCCAGTACTTC. Translated: CASSQGVLEETQYF.

As DNA, the CDR3 is TGTGCCAGCAGTTTAAGCTCGGGGCTCAACACTGAAGCTTTCTTT. Translating it yields CASSLSSGLNTEAFF. The V and J genes are TRBV27 and TRBJ1-1, with D tentatively TRBD1 (5 bases). The CDR3 has 15 residues. The germline V and J ends were trimmed by 2 bases and 2 bases, with 12 bases remaining between them. Germline CDR1 and CDR2: MNHEY and SMNVEV (reference sequence).

The chain employs TRBV5-1 and TRBJ2-3; 12 bases fit TRBD2. CDR1 and CDR2 (germline): SGHRS, YFSETQ. This CDR3 is 16 amino acids long. Germline trimming cut 2 bases from V and 4 bases from J; bases unmatched to any gene: 5. The CDR3 spells CASSLGLAGKSDTQYF. DNA of the CDR3: TGCGCCAGCAGCTTAGGACTAGCGGGAAAATCAGATACGCAGTATTTT.

This chain joins TRBV9 and TRBJ2-3; possible D gene TRBD1, 5 bases. Germline V gene lookup returns CDR1 SGDLS and CDR2 YYNGEE. There are 14 residues in the CDR3. V was trimmed by 1 base and J by 5 bases, leaving 11 bases between them. The CDR3 coding sequence is TGTGCCAGCAGCGTAAGACAGCGAGGAGATACGCAGTATTTT. It translates to CASSVRQRGDTQYF.

This chain uses TRBV28 with TRBJ2-7; D might be TRBD1 or TRBD2, each matching 5 bases. The CDR3 consists of 13 residues. Germline loops: CDR1 MDHEN, CDR2 SYDVKM. Deletions cut 8 bases from V and 0 bases from J, with 11 bases between. CDR3: CASVFGTSYEQYF. The CDR3 DNA sequence: TGTGCCAGCGTGTTTGGGACCTCCTACGAGCAGTACTTC. Full variable domain (remainder filled in from reference TRBV28 and TRBJ2-7): DVKVTQSSRYLVKRTGEKVFLECVQDMDHENMFWYRQDPGLGLRLIYFSYDVKMKEKGDIPEGYSVSREKKERFSLILESASTNQTSMYLCASVFGTSYEQYFGPGTRLTVT.

The chain has TRBV7-9 and TRBJ2-1; 7 bases are shared with TRBD2. Per germline, CDR1 SEHNR and CDR2 FQNEAQ (reference sequence). The CDR3 contains 16 residues. V lost 1 base and J lost 4; bases outside the gene matches: 7. DNA of the CDR3: TGTGCCAGCAGCTTAGGGTGGGAGGGGAGGTACAATGAGCAGTTCTTC. Translating it yields CASSLGWEGRYNEQFF.

This chain links TRBV4-2 with TRBJ1-2, with 10 bases fitting TRBD1. Germline values: CDR1 LGHNA, CDR2 YNFKEQ. V shed 4 bases and J 5 bases; nucleotides not matched to a gene: 4. The CDR3 consists of 14 residues. The CDR3 reads CASSLPGQGYGYTF. CDR3 coding DNA: TGTGCCAGCAGCCTTCCGGGACAGGGGTATGGCTACACCTTC.

This sequence joins TRBV5-5 and TRBJ1-5, with D uncertain. This CDR3 contains 17 residues. Looked up from germline, CDR1 is SGHKS and CDR2 is YYEKEE (reference sequence). V lost 2 bases, J lost 3 bases, and 18 bases lay in between. The CDR3 DNA sequence: TGTGCCAGCAGCTTCGGGATCGCCCGGGCCACCAATCAGCCCCAGCATTTT. The encoded protein is CASSFGIARATNQPQHF. The whole variable domain, remainder taken from reference TRBV5-5 and TRBJ1-5, is DAGVTQSPTHLIKTRGQQVTLRCSPISGHKSVSWYQQVLGQGPQFIFQYYEKEERGRGNFPDRFSARQFPNYSSELNVNALLLGDSALYLCASSFGIARATNQPQHFGDGTRLSIL.

The CDR3 protein is CASSRGLPTDTQYF. The CDR3 DNA follows: TGTGCCAGCAGCCGGGGGCTACCCACAGATACGCAGTATTTT. The chain recombines TRBV11-3 with TRBJ2-3; the D gene could be TRBD1 or TRBD2 (6 bases each). The CDR3 runs 14 residues. Trimming took 5 bases from V and 2 from J, leaving 11 bases between them. Germline lookup yields CDR1 SGHNT and CDR2 YENEEA.

J is TRBJ1-1 and V is TRBV3-1 (or the pseudogene TRBV3-2), with no clear D. Trimming left V 1 base short and J 1 base short, with 16 bases between. The CDR3 sequence is 17 residues long. Germline loops: CDR1 LGHDT, CDR2 YNNKEL (reference sequence). The CDR3 DNA is TGTGCCAGCAGCCAAGCTTTCCTTAGGGTTAGGAACACTGAAGCTTTCTTT. It translates to CASSQAFLRVRNTEAFF.

The chain combines TRBV19 with TRBJ1-2; unclear D gene. The V and J ends lost 4 bases and 8 bases respectively, with 14 bases between them. The CDR3 consists of 13 residues. Germline-derived CDR1 and CDR2 are LNHDA and SQIVND (reference sequence). The CDR3 reads CASSTRPVSGYTF. The DNA of the CDR3 is TGTGCCAGTAGTACCAGGCCTGTATCGGGCTACACCTTC.

V usage is TRBV7-9 and J usage is TRBJ1-2; possible D gene TRBD1, 5 bases. From germline, CDR1 is SEHNR and CDR2 FQNEAQ (reference sequence). The CDR3 extends over 12 amino acids. Deletions cut 1 base from V and 7 bases from J, with 7 bases between. CDR3 bases: TGTGCCAGCAGCTTAGGAGGGGTTGGCTACACCTTC. Protein product: CASSLGGVGYTF.

This rearrangement joins TRBV12-5 to TRBJ1-1; D is undetermined. CDR1 and CDR2 from the germline V gene are LGHNT and FRNRAP. The CDR3 length is 13 residues. Trimming took 6 bases from V and 4 from J, leaving 12 bases between them. Written as DNA, the CDR3 is TGTGCTAGTGGCCTTGGTTTAGGCACTGAAGCTTTCTTT. The encoded protein is CASGLGLGTEAFF. Filled out from reference TRBV12-5 and TRBJ1-1, the complete variable domain reads DARVTQTPRHKVTEMGQEVTMRCQPILGHNTVFWYRQTMMQGLELLAYFRNRAPLDDSGMPKDRFSAEMPDATLATLKIQPSEPRDSAVYFCASGLGLGTEAFFGQGTRLTVV.

The V and J genes are TRBV12-3 or TRBV12-4 and TRBJ1-2, with D possibly TRBD1 on 6 matching bases. This CDR3 is 13 amino acids long. The V gene lost 5 bases and the J gene lost 7 bases, with 14 bases spanning the gap. In DNA, the CDR3 is TGTGCCAGCAGTCAAGGGGGGGGTAGTGGCTACACCTTC. It encodes CASSQGGGSGYTF.

CDR3 loop: CASTPGEGNTIYF. As DNA, the CDR3 is TGTGCCAGCACGCCAGGAGAAGGAAACACCATATATTTT. V and J are TRBV2 and TRBJ1-3, with unresolved D. V shed 7 bases and J shed 4 bases, with 11 bases lying between them. Looked up from germline, CDR1 is SNHLY and CDR2 is FYNNEI. The CDR3 runs to 13 residues.

The CDR3 DNA is TGTGCCAGTAGTACCTTCGAGGGACAGGGGAGCAATCAGCCCCAGCATTTT. Translation gives CASSTFEGQGSNQPQHF. The chain links TRBV19 to TRBJ1-5; 10 bases align to TRBD1. Per the germline V gene, CDR1 is LNHDA and CDR2 is SQIVND (reference sequence). Trimming cost V 4 bases and J 1 base; bases outside gene matches: 7. The CDR3 runs to 17 residues.

This clone showed up just once. The chain joins TRBV5-1 to TRBJ2-7, with D perhaps matching TRBD1 (6 bases). V was cut by 0 bases and J by 6 bases, with 7 bases left in between. CDR3 size: 12 residues. Germline CDR1 and CDR2: SGHRS and YFSETQ. Here the CDR3 reads CASSLDRAEQYF. In DNA, the CDR3 is TGCGCCAGCAGCTTGGACAGGGCCGAGCAGTACTTC.

The DNA for the CDR3 is TGTGCCAGCAGACCACAGATTAAGAACACTGAAGCTTTCTTT. It yields the protein CASRPQIKNTEAFF. V is TRBV6-5 and J is TRBJ1-1; D remains unclear. Deletions cut 6 bases from V and 1 base from J, with 12 bases between. Germline lookup yields CDR1 MNHEY and CDR2 SVGAGI. The CDR3 runs 14 residues.

This clone has just one count. The chain carries TRBV13 and TRBJ1-1; a possible D gene is TRBD1 (5 bases). The V gene's germline CDR1 is PRHDT and CDR2 FYEKMQ (reference sequence). The CDR3 length is 14 residues. The ends were cut back, 3 bases at V and 1 base at J, with 9 bases in the middle. The CDR3 DNA is TGTGCCAGCAGCTTTGGGACGGAGAACACTGAAGCTTTCTTT. Amino acid sequence: CASSFGTENTEAFF.

The chain carries TRBV7-9 and TRBJ1-1; 8 bases agree with TRBD1. V shed 5 bases, J shed 5 bases, and the junction held 16 bases outside the gene matches. The CDR3 has 17 amino acids. The germline CDR1 and CDR2 sequences are SEHNR and FQNEAQ (reference sequence). CDR3 protein: CASSHIPFTGGVTEAFF. CDR3 nucleotide sequence: TGTGCCAGCAGCCACATCCCCTTTACAGGGGGAGTTACTGAAGCTTTCTTT. Using reference TRBV7-9 and TRBJ1-1 for the parts outside the CDR3, the full variable domain is DTGVSQNPRHKITKRGQNVTFRCDPISEHNRLYWYRQTLGQGPEFLTYFQNEAQLEKSRLLSDRFSAERPKGSFSTLEIQRTEQGDSAMYLCASSHIPFTGGVTEAFFGQGTRLTVV.

The chain combines TRBV27 with TRBJ2-1, with 13 nucleotides matching TRBD2. The V and J ends lost 6 bases and 4 bases, in that order; junction bases with no gene match: 0. The germline V gene encodes CDR1 MNHEY and CDR2 SMNVEV (reference sequence). This CDR3 is 14 amino acids long. CDR3 residues: CASRGLAGYNEQFF. In DNA form, the CDR3 reads TGTGCCAGCAGGGGACTAGCGGGGTACAATGAGCAGTTCTTC.

This clone was seen a handful of times. The rearrangement joins TRBV6-6 to TRBJ2-7; 10 nucleotides line up with TRBD2. After removal of 2 bases from V and 4 bases from J, the junction contained 5 bases not matched to a gene. This CDR3 region has 15 residues. The germline CDR1 and CDR2 sequences are MNHNY and SVGAGI (reference sequence). The CDR3 DNA sequence: TGTGCCAGCAGTTACGGGCTAGCGGGAGTTTACGAGCAGTACTTC. This sequence encodes CASSYGLAGVYEQYF.

V gene TRBV14 combines with J gene TRBJ2-7; 13 bases are shared with TRBD2. The V and J ends lost 4 bases and 4 bases, in that order; junction bases with no gene match: 19. Germline loops: CDR1 SGHDN, CDR2 FVKESK. CDR3 length equals 20 residues. The CDR3 loop reads CASSPGLWTSGRIALYEQYF. The CDR3 DNA is TGTGCCAGCAGCCCCGGTTTGTGGACTAGCGGGAGAATCGCTTTGTACGAGCAGTACTTC.

A word on this clone: Mismatch with germline at one junction end may stem from a read error. V and J are TRBV6-1 and TRBJ2-1; no definite D call. CDR1 is MNHNS, CDR2 SASEGT, per germline. The CDR3 runs 13 residues. In DNA, the CDR3 is TGTGCCAGCAGTGACCCCCCGAGGCCAGAGTGGGTCTTC. Translation gives CASSDPPRPEWVF.